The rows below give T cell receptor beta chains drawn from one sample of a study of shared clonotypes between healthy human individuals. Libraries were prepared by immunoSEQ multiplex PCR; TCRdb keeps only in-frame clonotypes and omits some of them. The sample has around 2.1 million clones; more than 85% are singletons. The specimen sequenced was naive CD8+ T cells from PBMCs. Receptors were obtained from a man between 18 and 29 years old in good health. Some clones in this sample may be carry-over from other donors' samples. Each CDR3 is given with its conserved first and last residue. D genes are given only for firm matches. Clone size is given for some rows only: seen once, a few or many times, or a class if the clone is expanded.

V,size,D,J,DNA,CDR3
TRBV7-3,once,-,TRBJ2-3,TGTGCCAGCAGCTTAACTCTAGCTAGCACAGATACGCAGTATTTT,CASSLTLASTDTQYF
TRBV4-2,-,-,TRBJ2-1,TGTGCCAGCAGCCCAGCGACGACGGGTTGGCATGAGCAGTTCTTC,CASSPATTGWHEQFF
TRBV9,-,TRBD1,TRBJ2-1,TGTGCCAGCAGCGTAGCTCCGGGACAGTACAATGAGCAGTTCTTC,CASSVAPGQYNEQFF
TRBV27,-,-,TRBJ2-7,TGTGCCAGCAGGGGCCTAGCTTACGAGCAGTACTTC,CASRGLAYEQYF
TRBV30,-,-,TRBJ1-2,TGTGCCTTGGACTTGGACTATGGCTACACCTTC,CALDLDYGYTF
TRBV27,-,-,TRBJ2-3,TGTGCCAGCAGTTTATTTAGCACGCAGTATTTT,CASSLFSTQYF
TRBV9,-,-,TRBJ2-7,TGTGCCAGCAGCGTAGGTCCCGCCTCCTACGAGCAGTACTTC,CASSVGPASYEQYF
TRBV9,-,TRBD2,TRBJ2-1,TGTGCCAGCAGCGGCGGACTAGCGGGAGGGAGGGATGAGCAGTTCTTC,CASSGGLAGGRDEQFF
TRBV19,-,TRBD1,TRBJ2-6,TGTGCCAGTAGTACGGGACAGCTCTCTGGGGCCAACGTCCTGACTTTC,CASSTGQLSGANVLTF
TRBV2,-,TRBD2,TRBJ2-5,TGTGCCAGCAGTCTAGCGGGGTCACAAGAGACCCAGTACTTC,CASSLAGSQETQYF
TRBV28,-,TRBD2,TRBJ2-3,TGTGCCAGCTCCCTAGCGGGCCTACTCACAGATACGCAGTATTTT,CASSLAGLLTDTQYF
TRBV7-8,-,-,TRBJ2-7,TGTGCCAGCAGCTTAAGGGTCGCCTACGAGCAGTACTTC,CASSLRVAYEQYF
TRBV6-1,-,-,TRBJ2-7,TGTGCCAGCAGTGAGTATCTAGCGTACGAGCAGTACTTC,CASSEYLAYEQYF
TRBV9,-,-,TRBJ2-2,TGTGCCAGCAGCGTAGGTCTGACCGGGGAGCTGTTTTTT,CASSVGLTGELFF
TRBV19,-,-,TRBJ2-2,TGTGCCAGTAGTATAGATCTTGGTAGGACTGGCGGCCCGAACACCGGGGAGCTGTTTTTT,CASSIDLGRTGGPNTGELFF
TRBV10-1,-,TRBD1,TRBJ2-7,TGCGCCAGCTTAAAGAATACAGGGGGCCATGGCTACGAGCAGTACTTC,CASLKNTGGHGYEQYF
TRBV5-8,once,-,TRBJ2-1,TGTGCCAGCAGCTTGGAGAATGAGCAGTTCTTC,CASSLENEQFF
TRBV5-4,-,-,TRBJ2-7,TGTGCCAGCAGCTTGGCCGGGGACCCCTACGAGCAGTACTTC,CASSLAGDPYEQYF
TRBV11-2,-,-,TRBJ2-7,TGTGCCAGCAGCCCCAGGTCCAACTCCTACGAGCAGTACTTC,CASSPRSNSYEQYF
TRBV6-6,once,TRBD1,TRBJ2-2,TGTGCCAGCAGAAACAGGGGGCTGAACACCGGGGAGCTGTTTTTT,CASRNRGLNTGELFF
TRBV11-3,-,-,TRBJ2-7,TGTGCCAGCAGCCCGGGACTCTACGGTGAGCAGTACTTC,CASSPGLYGEQYF
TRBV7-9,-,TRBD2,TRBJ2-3,TGTGCCGCCAGAGCGGGAGGGGAAGATACGCAGTATTTT,CAARAGGEDTQYF
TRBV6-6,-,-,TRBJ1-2,TGTGCCAGCAGTTACTCGCAGGTCTATGGCTACACCTTC,CASSYSQVYGYTF
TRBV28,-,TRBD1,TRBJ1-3,TGTGCCAGCAGTTTCCTGACAGGGAGCGGAAACACCATATATTTT,CASSFLTGSGNTIYF
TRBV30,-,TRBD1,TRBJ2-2,TGTGCCTCTACAGGGGACACCGGGGAGCTGTTTTTT,CASTGDTGELFF